The 13 T cell receptor beta chains listed next were all sequenced from one sample in a study of T cells in Graves' hyperthyroidism and ophthalmopathy. Amplification of TCR beta CDR3 regions used RNA as the template. Using the HTBI primer set, a first-round RT-PCR was run on the TCR CDR3. MiXCR was run by TCRdb on the multiplex PCR reads, yielding one entry per CDR3 protein. Of 500,000 to 650,000 distinct CDR3 sequences in the sample, roughly 15% were seen once. Sequencing used blood. These receptors were obtained from a woman aged 50 to 60 with Graves' ophthalmopathy.

The chain combines TRBV9 with TRBJ2-2; D is unclear. CDR1 is SGDLS, CDR2 YYNGEE, per germline. V was pared by 0 bases and J by 5 bases, with 5 bases between. This CDR3 region has 13 residues. The CDR3 loop reads CASSVVATGELFF. The CDR3 DNA is TGTGCCAGCAGCGTAGTGGCTACCGGGGAGCTGTTTTTT.

The table lists this clonotype with many counts. The chain carries TRBV7-9 and TRBJ2-5, with D possibly being TRBD2 (6 bases). In germline, CDR1 is SEHNR, CDR2 FQNEAQ (reference sequence). CDR3 size: 21 residues. Trimming removed 7 bases at V and 4 bases at J, with 37 bases between. This chain's CDR3 is CASNSAFRDPRGKGGTETQYF. The CDR3 nucleotides are TGTGCCAGCAACTCCGCCTTCCGGGACCCCCGTGGAAAGGGAGGTACAGAGACCCAGTACTTC.

This clonotype has ten or more counts. The rearrangement joins TRBV12-3 or TRBV12-4 to TRBJ1-1, with a weak D call TRBD1 (5 bases). V gave up 6 bases and J gave up 5 bases, with 10 bases separating them. This CDR3 comprises 12 residues. The CDR3 DNA sequence: TGTGCCAGCAGCGCTGGGGGGACTGAAGCTTTCTTT. It is translated as CASSAGGTEAFF.

This clonotype was seen a few times. A read error may account for a junction end that differs from germline. V gene TRBV29-1 combines with J gene TRBJ2-2, with 7 bases lining up with TRBD1. Germline V gives CDR1 SQVTM, CDR2 ANQGSEA. This CDR3 has 16 amino acids. The CDR3 DNA follows: TGCAGCGTCGAAGGGCGAGGGACAGCCTCGTCCGGGGAGCTGTTTTTT. Its protein product is CSVEGRGTASSGELFF.

This clonotype has more than one count but fewer than ten. The rearrangement uses TRBV15 and TRBJ1-2; no clear D gene. The CDR3 extends over 13 amino acids. CDR1 and CDR2 from the germline V gene are LNHNV and YYDKDF (reference sequence). Trimming pared 0 bases from V and 6 bases from J, leaving 8 bases between. The CDR3 region is CATSRDIADGYTF. The CDR3 DNA reads TGTGCCACCAGCAGAGATATTGCCGATGGCTACACCTTC.

This clonotype came up many times. The rearrangement uses TRBV12-3 or TRBV12-4 and TRBJ2-5; tentatively, D is TRBD2 (6 bases). The CDR3 consists of 16 residues. V lost 5 bases and J lost 7, with 23 bases in between. The CDR3 protein is CASSPRKAGVLGTQYF. The CDR3 DNA reads TGTGCCAGCAGTCCGAGAAAAGCGGGTGTATTGGGGACCCAGTACTTC.

The chain joins TRBV14 to TRBJ2-7; the D gene is possibly TRBD2 (5 bases). Between the trimmed V and J ends, which lost 1 base and 7 bases, there was a span of 8 bases. The germline V gene has CDR1 SGHDN and CDR2 FVKESK. The CDR3 extends over 12 amino acids. CDR3 protein: CASSQGTREQYF. The CDR3 DNA is TGTGCCAGCAGCCAAGGGACTCGGGAGCAGTACTTC.

This clonotype was recorded at least ten times. This sequence joins TRBV6-1 and TRBJ2-2, with TRBD2 matching 10 bases. The CDR3 extends over 18 amino acids. V trimming: 5 bases; J trimming: 4 bases; junction bases outside the gene matches: 13. Germline values: CDR1 MNHNS, CDR2 SASEGT. CDR3 coding DNA: TGTGCCAGCAGTTTTGTAGCTAGCGGGAGTTTTGGCACCGGGGAGCTGTTTTTT. Residues: CASSFVASGSFGTGELFF.

This clonotype was recorded many times. J is TRBJ2-7 and V is TRBV28; 9 bases are shared with TRBD1. Trimming removed 8 bases from V and 6 bases from J; junction bases left unmatched: 14. CDR3 length equals 15 residues. Germline V gene sequence: CDR1 MDHEN, CDR2 SYDVKM. The CDR3 DNA reads as TGTGCCAGCCAACCGGGACAGGGTTTACGGGGCGAGCAGTACTTC. Its translation: CASQPGQGLRGEQYF.

This clonotype showed up just a few times. The chain combines TRBV28 with TRBJ1-2; D is perhaps TRBD1 (5 bases). Germline-derived CDR1 and CDR2 are MDHEN and SYDVKM. The V and J ends lost 8 bases and 4 bases respectively, with 17 bases between them. There are 14 residues in the CDR3. The CDR3, as DNA: TGTGCCAGCGGCCCGCCGGGGGTAGCCTATGGCTACACCTTC. Translation gives CASGPPGVAYGYTF.

This clonotype showed up many times. This chain uses TRBV20-1 with TRBJ2-7; 8 bases map to TRBD1. The germline V gene has CDR1 DFQATT and CDR2 SNEGSKA (reference sequence). With V trimmed by 5 bases and J by 3 bases, 12 bases remained unmatched. The CDR3 loop spans 15 amino acids. The CDR3 DNA reads as TGCAGTGCTGCTAAGACCGGGACAGGTTTCTACGAGCAGTACTTC. The encoded protein is CSAAKTGTGFYEQYF.

Details on this clonotype: Its ends do not fully match the called genes, so a read error is possible. The V gene is TRBV7-2, the J gene TRBJ2-7; 9 bases agree with TRBD2. This CDR3 comprises 14 residues. Germline CDR1 SGHTA, CDR2 FQGNSA. The CDR3 DNA reads TGTGCCAGCAGCTCAAGCGGGAGGATCGACGAGCAGCACTTC. This codes for CASSSSGRIDEQHF.

This clonotype was seen at least ten times. The V gene is TRBV12-3 or TRBV12-4, the J gene TRBJ2-3; D gene ambiguous. The CDR3 has 13 residues. Trimming left V 6 bases short and J 3 bases short, with 10 bases between. The CDR3: CASRTSWTDTQYF. The CDR3 nucleotides are TGTGCCAGCAGGACATCTTGGACAGATACGCAGTATTTT.